Listed below are T cell receptor beta chains from one sample, sequenced in a study of shared clonotypes between healthy human individuals. Repertoires were generated with immunoSEQ multiplex PCR, while TCRdb's copy carries only in-frame clones and drops some. The top ten hold under 2% of the sample, which has about 2.1 million clones, 93% seen once. Sequencing was done on a sample of naive CD8+ T cells from PBMCs. The receptors were sampled from a man between 18 and 29 years old in good health. Some clones in this sample may be carry-over from other donors' samples. Both conserved end residues are part of each CDR3. A D gene is named only where the DNA matches it firmly. Not every row has a clone size; where given, it reads once, few, many or a size class.

>TRBJ2-5|-|-|TRBV27
CASTRAPQETQYF
TGTGCCAGCACCCGGGCACCTCAAGAGACCCAGTACTTC
>TRBJ2-7|-|-|TRBV9
CASSVTGNEQYF
TGTGCCAGCAGCGTAACCGGCAACGAGCAGTACTTC
>TRBJ2-6|-|-|TRBV6-5
CASSYTGLTGANVLTF
TGTGCCAGCAGTTACACGGGGCTTACCGGGGCCAACGTCCTGACTTTC
>TRBJ1-3|-|-|TRBV7-9
CASSPQGSGNTIYF
TGTGCCAGCAGCCCGCAGGGCTCTGGAAACACCATATATTTT
>TRBJ2-5|-|-|TRBV15
CATSTRPGQAYQETQYF
TGTGCCACCAGCACACGACCGGGACAAGCCTACCAAGAGACCCAGTACTTC
>TRBJ2-1|-|-|TRBV29-1
CSVEGGRYSYNEQFF
TGCAGCGTTGAAGGAGGGCGTTACTCCTACAATGAGCAGTTCTTC
>TRBJ1-3|-|-|TRBV27
CASGVQNLLKGNTIYF
TGTGCCAGCGGAGTACAGAACCTTTTGAAAGGAAACACCATATATTTT
>TRBJ2-2|once|TRBD2|TRBV11-2
CASSTLLAGDPTGELFF
TGTGCCAGCAGCACCCTCCTAGCGGGAGATCCCACCGGGGAGCTGTTTTTT
>TRBJ1-5|once|-|TRBV10-2
CASSEDWAPGQPQHF
TGCGCCAGCAGTGAGGACTGGGCCCCGGGGCAGCCCCAGCATTTT
>TRBJ2-1|-|TRBD2|TRBV5-1
CASSLDGTSGYYNEQFF
TGCGCCAGCAGCTTGGACGGGACTAGCGGATACTACAATGAGCAGTTCTTC
>TRBJ2-7|-|TRBD2|TRBV27
CASSPGAGGFLYEQYF
TGTGCCAGCAGTCCCGGGGCGGGAGGTTTCCTCTACGAGCAGTACTTC
>TRBJ2-7|-|-|TRBV19
CASSPRYEQYF
TGTGCCAGTAGCCCCCGCTACGAGCAGTACTTC
>TRBJ2-7|-|TRBD1|TRBV28
CASSFGSGTAEQYF
TGTGCCAGCAGTTTCGGATCCGGGACAGCCGAGCAGTACTTC
>TRBJ2-2|-|-|TRBV11-2
CASSSLRGGASGGELFF
TGTGCCAGCAGCTCCCTCCGAGGGGGGGCTAGCGGCGGGGAGCTGTTTTTT
>TRBJ2-7|-|TRBD1|TRBV27
CASSYATGGYEQYF
TGTGCCAGCAGTTACGCGACAGGGGGTTACGAGCAGTACTTC
>TRBJ2-1|-|TRBD2|TRBV14
CASSQALRRTSGRHEQFF
TGTGCCAGCAGCCAAGCCCTTCGACGGACTAGCGGGAGACATGAGCAGTTCTTC
>TRBJ2-7|-|-|TRBV27
CASSLSQLVGRTYEQYF
TGTGCCAGCAGTTTATCCCAATTGGTAGGTAGGACCTACGAGCAGTACTTC
>TRBJ2-7|-|TRBD1|TRBV29-1
CSAIPTGSYEQYF
TGCAGCGCCATACCGACAGGGAGCTACGAGCAGTACTTC
>TRBJ1-5|-|-|TRBV2
CASRTVYSNQPQHF
TGTGCCAGCAGGACCGTATATAGCAATCAGCCCCAGCATTTT
>TRBJ1-5|-|-|TRBV6-1
CASGVFGNQPQHF
TGTGCCAGCGGAGTGTTTGGCAATCAGCCCCAGCATTTT
>TRBJ2-7|-|-|TRBV27
CASSVYGLRWDEQYF
TGTGCCAGCAGTGTCTATGGACTCCGCTGGGACGAGCAGTACTTC
>TRBJ2-7|once|-|TRBV2
CASSEVPRSYEQYF
TGTGCCAGCAGTGAGGTGCCCAGGTCTTACGAGCAGTACTTC
>TRBJ1-2|-|-|TRBV6-1
CASSAGSNYGYTF
TGTGCCAGCAGTGCTGGCAGTAACTATGGCTACACCTTC
>TRBJ2-7|-|TRBD2|TRBV28
CASTIMRGNDEQYF
TGTGCCAGCACAATCATGCGGGGGAACGACGAGCAGTACTTC